These 30 T cell receptor beta chains were sequenced from one sample in a study of shared clonotypes between healthy human individuals. The data were produced by immunoSEQ multiplex PCR, yet TCRdb's version contains in-frame clones alone and is incomplete. The top ten hold roughly 1.8% of the sample, which has about 2,200,000 clones, about 92% seen once. Only CD45RO-negative cells positively selected for CCR7 counted as naive CD8 cells, so terminally differentiated effector memory CD45RA+ cells were excluded. The sequencing sample was made of naive CD8+ T cells from PBMCs. The source of these receptors is a man between 18 and 29 years old in good health. Some clones in this sample may be carry-over from other donors' samples.

This clone has a handful of counts. The same CDR3 also results from other DNA sequences found in this sample. The rearrangement links TRBV4-1 to TRBJ1-1; the D is unclear. This CDR3 contains 13 residues. V dropped 4 bases and J dropped 10 bases, with 16 bases sitting between them. CDR1 is MGHRA and CDR2 is YSYEKL in the germline V gene. The CDR3: CASSPQELLGAFF. CDR3 DNA: TGCGCCAGCAGCCCCCAGGAACTTTTAGGAGCTTTCTTT.

The chain is built from TRBV11-3 and TRBJ2-1, with unresolved D. The V gene's germline CDR1 is SGHNT and CDR2 YENEEA. The V gene lost 0 bases and the J gene lost 9 bases, with 9 bases spanning the gap. The CDR3 covers 13 residues. CDR3: CASSLDLRGEQFF. The CDR3 DNA reads TGTGCCAGCAGCTTAGATTTGCGCGGTGAGCAGTTCTTC.

This clone appeared a single time. The chain links TRBV15 to TRBJ2-1; TRBD1 matches 9 bases. The J segment lost 6 bases and the V segment lost 3 bases, leaving 6 bases of the junction unmatched. This CDR3 spans 15 amino acids. The V gene's germline CDR1 is LNHNV and CDR2 YYDKDF (reference sequence). CDR3 protein: CATSRWGQGGNEQFF. CDR3 DNA: TGTGCCACCAGCAGGTGGGGACAGGGTGGCAATGAGCAGTTCTTC.

The chain carries TRBV6-5 and TRBJ2-1, with 7 bases lining up with TRBD1. V lost 6 bases and J lost 4; bases outside the gene matches: 3. The CDR3 spans 13 residues. CDR1 and CDR2 from the germline V gene are MNHEY and SVGAGI. Written as DNA, the CDR3 is TGTGCCAGCAGAAGACAGGGTTACAATGAGCAGTTCTTC. It is translated as CASRRQGYNEQFF.

The V and J genes are TRBV5-1 and TRBJ1-2; D unclear. Germline V gene data show CDR1 as SGHRS and CDR2 as YFSETQ. Trimming took off 0 bases at V and 6 bases at J, with 9 bases between the two ends. This CDR3 is 13 amino acids long. CDR3 residues: CASSLASVDGYTF. CDR3 bases: TGCGCCAGCAGCTTGGCCTCGGTCGATGGCTACACCTTC.

The chain carries TRBV5-4 and TRBJ2-2; D remains ambiguous. The germline gives CDR1 SGHNT, CDR2 YYREEE (reference sequence). V lost 9 bases and J lost 3, with 9 bases in between. The CDR3 extends over 12 amino acids. Here the CDR3 reads CAIDRYTGELFF. CDR3 in DNA: TGTGCCATCGACCGCTACACCGGGGAGCTGTTTTTT.

The chain carries TRBV19 and TRBJ1-5; D is perhaps TRBD1 (5 bases). Per germline, CDR1 LNHDA and CDR2 SQIVND (reference sequence). Deletions cut 5 bases from V and 1 base from J, with 15 bases between. The CDR3 runs to 16 residues. CDR3: CASSGPGTKSNQPQHF. DNA of the CDR3: TGTGCCAGTAGTGGGCCAGGGACGAAAAGCAATCAGCCCCAGCATTTT.

This chain connects TRBV19 to TRBJ2-3; the match to TRBD2 covers 8 bases. Germline V CDR1 and CDR2: LNHDA, SQIVND (reference sequence). The V gene end was trimmed by 6 bases and the J gene end by 2 bases; junction bases not matched to a gene: 7. The CDR3 consists of 15 residues. CDR3 in DNA: TGTGCCAGTAGCTGGCAAGCGGGAGACACAGATACGCAGTATTTT. Amino acid sequence: CASSWQAGDTDTQYF.

The rearrangement joins TRBV7-8 to TRBJ1-5, with a tentative D call TRBD1 (6 bases). The CDR3 loop spans 15 amino acids. V was shortened by 3 bases and J by 1 base, with 10 bases between the two germline ends. Germline V gives CDR1 SGHVS, CDR2 FQNEAQ. The CDR3 loop is CASSFNRDSNQPQHF. The CDR3 DNA is TGTGCCAGCAGCTTCAACAGGGACAGCAATCAGCCCCAGCATTTT.

The rearrangement uses TRBV7-9 and TRBJ2-7, with 7 bases lining up with TRBD1. The CDR3 length is 19 residues. The V gene end was trimmed by 9 bases and the J gene end by 7 bases; junction bases not matched to a gene: 30. CDR1 and CDR2 (germline): SEHNR, FQNEAQ (reference sequence). CDR3 amino acids: CASTGKPGTATLVGREQYF. CDR3 DNA: TGTGCCAGTACAGGAAAACCCGGGACAGCCACATTGGTTGGTAGGGAGCAGTACTTC. The variable domain in full, completed from reference TRBV7-9 and TRBJ2-7, reads DTGVSQNPRHKITKRGQNVTFRCDPISEHNRLYWYRQTLGQGPEFLTYFQNEAQLEKSRLLSDRFSAERPKGSFSTLEIQRTEQGDSAMYLCASTGKPGTATLVGREQYFGPGTRLTVT.

This clone was observed once. The J gene is TRBJ2-1, the V gene TRBV4-3; 9 bases match TRBD1. With 1 base clipped from V and 8 bases from J, the junction kept 6 bases outside the gene matches. Germline CDR1 is LGHNA and CDR2 is YSLEER. This CDR3 contains 15 residues. The CDR3 region is CASSQVWTGAHEQFF. CDR3 coding DNA: TGCGCCAGCAGCCAAGTGTGGACAGGGGCCCATGAGCAGTTCTTC.

The chain carries TRBV5-5 and TRBJ2-7; perhaps TRBD1 as D (6 bases). Germline V CDR1 and CDR2: SGHKS, YYEKEE (reference sequence). The CDR3 extends over 15 amino acids. Trimming removed 0 bases at V and 0 bases at J, with 10 bases between. The CDR3 region has the DNA TGTGCCAGCAGCTTGGGGTACAGGGCCTCCTACGAGCAGTACTTC. Translation: CASSLGYRASYEQYF.

There are a few counts of this clone. The rearrangement links TRBV7-8 to TRBJ1-2; maybe TRBD1 (5 bases). The V end was cut by 1 base, the J end by 4 bases, with 19 bases between. CDR3 length: 17 amino acids. Germline CDR1 reads SGHVS; CDR2 reads FQNEAQ. This chain's CDR3 is CASSLGVGRALPYGYTF. CDR3 coding DNA: TGTGCCAGCAGCTTAGGCGTGGGCAGGGCCCTTCCCTATGGCTACACCTTC.

The rearrangement uses TRBV7-9 and TRBJ1-2, with no clear D. Per germline, CDR1 SEHNR and CDR2 FQNEAQ (reference sequence). Trimming removed 5 bases at V and 5 bases at J, with 12 bases between. The CDR3 covers 13 residues. The CDR3: CASSRTSGYGYTF. DNA of the CDR3: TGTGCCAGCAGCCGGACCTCTGGGTATGGCTACACCTTC. Using reference TRBV7-9 and TRBJ1-2 for the parts outside the CDR3, the full variable domain is DTGVSQNPRHKITKRGQNVTFRCDPISEHNRLYWYRQTLGQGPEFLTYFQNEAQLEKSRLLSDRFSAERPKGSFSTLEIQRTEQGDSAMYLCASSRTSGYGYTFGSGTRLTVV.

The V call is TRBV5-6, the J call TRBJ2-5, with a weak D call TRBD2 (7 bases). The CDR3 has 14 amino acids. Germline assignment: CDR1 SGHDT and CDR2 YYEEEE. The V gene lost 5 bases and the J gene lost 5 bases, with 16 bases spanning the gap. The CDR3 sequence is CASRFMGGPETQYF. CDR3 coding DNA: TGTGCCAGCAGGTTCATGGGGGGGCCGGAGACCCAGTACTTC.

This chain uses TRBV13 with TRBJ1-1, with 12 bases matching TRBD1. The germline CDR1 and CDR2 sequences are PRHDT and FYEKMQ (reference sequence). The CDR3 extends over 16 amino acids. The trim removed 4 bases at V and 5 bases at J, leaving 8 bases unmatched. CDR3 in amino acids: CASSYRDRGLWTEAFF. CDR3 sequence (DNA): TGTGCCAGCAGCTACCGGGACAGGGGGCTGTGGACTGAAGCTTTCTTT.

This chain joins TRBV28 and TRBJ2-1; the D gene is possibly TRBD1 (6 bases). V lost 6 bases and J lost 5, with 17 bases in between. CDR1 MDHEN and CDR2 SYDVKM come from the germline V gene. There are 15 residues in the CDR3. CDR3 amino acids: CASSLEHNRDNEQFF. The CDR3 DNA is TGTGCCAGCAGCTTAGAACACAACAGGGACAATGAGCAGTTCTTC. The entire variable domain, with the rest obtained from reference TRBV28 and TRBJ2-1, is as follows: DVKVTQSSRYLVKRTGEKVFLECVQDMDHENMFWYRQDPGLGLRLIYFSYDVKMKEKGDIPEGYSVSREKKERFSLILESASTNQTSMYLCASSLEHNRDNEQFFGPGTRLTVL.

The rearrangement uses TRBV15 and TRBJ2-7; 7 bases line up with TRBD2. Trimming cost V 5 bases and J 6 bases; bases outside gene matches: 7. The V gene's germline CDR1 is LNHNV and CDR2 YYDKDF (reference sequence). CDR3 length: 13 residues. This CDR3 is CATSERDGTEQYF. The CDR3 DNA follows: TGTGCCACCAGCGAGCGGGATGGTACCGAGCAGTACTTC.

The chain has TRBV9 and TRBJ2-7; 8 nucleotides match TRBD2. Germline values: CDR1 SGDLS, CDR2 YYNGEE. This CDR3 contains 15 residues. Trimming cost V 4 bases and J 3 bases; bases outside gene matches: 9. Written as DNA, the CDR3 is TGTGCCAGCAGCCTTGGCACTAGCGGCCTCTACGAGCAGTACTTC. This translates into CASSLGTSGLYEQYF.

The rearrangement uses TRBV28 and TRBJ2-7, with 9 bases identical to TRBD1. Germline-derived CDR1 and CDR2 are MDHEN and SYDVKM. The CDR3 spans 18 residues. With V trimmed by 6 bases and J by 2 bases, 17 bases remained unmatched. Here the CDR3 reads CASSTSRQGVSPPYEQYF. The CDR3 coding sequence is TGTGCCAGCAGCACATCGAGACAGGGGGTCAGCCCTCCCTACGAGCAGTACTTC.

V and J are TRBV7-8 and TRBJ2-1, with 8 bases identical to TRBD2. From germline, CDR1 is SGHVS and CDR2 FQNEAQ. This CDR3 region has 17 residues. J gave up 1 base and V 5 bases, and 10 bases lay outside the gene matches. This CDR3 is CASSAYTSGGSYNEQFF. The CDR3 DNA reads TGTGCCAGCAGCGCCTATACTAGCGGCGGTTCCTACAATGAGCAGTTCTTC.

The chain combines TRBV7-3 with TRBJ2-1; TRBD2 agrees at 11 bases. J was trimmed by 8 bases and V by 2 bases; bases with no gene match: 11. The CDR3 is 17 residues long. Germline assignment: CDR1 SGHTA and CDR2 FQGTGA. The DNA for the CDR3 is TGTGCCAGCAGCTTATATTTAGCGGGAGGGCCGGGCGATGAGCAGTTCTTC. It codes for CASSLYLAGGPGDEQFF.

The chain links TRBV6-5 to TRBJ2-5, with 11 bases that match TRBD1. The CDR3 has 16 residues. J gave up 4 bases and V 1 base, and 5 bases lay outside the gene matches. Germline V gene data show CDR1 as MNHEY and CDR2 as SVGAGI. The CDR3: CASSYYWTGGRETQYF. CDR3 bases: TGTGCCAGCAGTTACTATTGGACAGGGGGCAGAGAGACCCAGTACTTC.

The rearrangement uses TRBV5-5 and TRBJ2-7, with TRBD2 matching over 10 bases. Trimming removed 6 bases from V and 6 bases from J; junction bases left unmatched: 9. The germline V gene encodes CDR1 SGHKS and CDR2 YYEKEE (reference sequence). The length of the CDR3 is 14 residues. The CDR3 region is CASTESGRAVEQYF. CDR3 DNA sequence: TGTGCCAGCACCGAAAGCGGGAGGGCCGTCGAGCAGTACTTC.

The chain has TRBV6-1 and TRBJ1-2; D possibly corresponds to TRBD1 (6 bases). V gave up 7 bases and J gave up 5 bases, with 11 bases separating them. Germline V lookup: CDR1 MNHNS, CDR2 SASEGT. The CDR3 runs 12 residues. CDR3 sequence reads: CASTLGGYGYTF. The CDR3 nucleotides are TGTGCCAGCACCCTAGGGGGATATGGCTACACCTTC.

The chain employs TRBV30 and TRBJ2-3, with D perhaps TRBD2 (6 bases). The V and J ends lost 5 bases and 6 bases respectively, with 6 bases between them. This CDR3 comprises 10 residues. Germline assignment: CDR1 GTSNPN and CDR2 SVGIG (reference sequence). CDR3 coding DNA: TGTGCCTGGGGGGGGGATACGCAGTATTTT. It codes for CAWGGDTQYF.

The V call is TRBV9, the J call TRBJ2-2; 7 bases are shared with TRBD1. Germline V gives CDR1 SGDLS, CDR2 YYNGEE. Unmatched junction bases numbered 10, after V lost 6 bases and J lost 2 bases. The CDR3 covers 16 residues. CDR3 loop: CASTRNRDRNTGELFF. The CDR3 DNA reads as TGTGCCAGCACCCGTAACCGGGACAGAAACACCGGGGAGCTGTTTTTT.

V usage is TRBV7-2 and J usage is TRBJ2-7; TRBD2 matches 8 bases. This CDR3 spans 19 amino acids. The ends lost 2 bases at V and 3 bases at J; junction bases unmatched: 18. The germline CDR1 and CDR2 sequences are SGHTA and FQGNSA. In nucleotides, the CDR3 is TGTGCCAGCAGCTTACAGACGATCCTAGGACTAGCCAACCTCTACGAGCAGTACTTC. It specifies CASSLQTILGLANLYEQYF.

This sequence joins TRBV6-1 and TRBJ1-2; no clear D. CDR1 is MNHNS and CDR2 is SASEGT in the germline V gene. The CDR3 length is 16 residues. Trimming removed 0 bases at V and 6 bases at J, with 17 bases between. CDR3 sequence: CASSEAPWVSAHGYTF. The CDR3 DNA reads as TGTGCCAGCAGTGAAGCGCCCTGGGTATCGGCGCATGGCTACACCTTC.

The CDR3: CASRDVGGETQYF. CDR3 DNA sequence: TGTGCCAGCAGGGACGTGGGAGGGGAGACCCAGTACTTC. The chain is built from TRBV27 and TRBJ2-5, with 7 bases lining up with TRBD2. CDR3 length: 13 amino acids. Per germline, CDR1 MNHEY and CDR2 SMNVEV (reference sequence). The V gene end was trimmed by 6 bases and the J gene end by 5 bases; junction bases not matched to a gene: 6.